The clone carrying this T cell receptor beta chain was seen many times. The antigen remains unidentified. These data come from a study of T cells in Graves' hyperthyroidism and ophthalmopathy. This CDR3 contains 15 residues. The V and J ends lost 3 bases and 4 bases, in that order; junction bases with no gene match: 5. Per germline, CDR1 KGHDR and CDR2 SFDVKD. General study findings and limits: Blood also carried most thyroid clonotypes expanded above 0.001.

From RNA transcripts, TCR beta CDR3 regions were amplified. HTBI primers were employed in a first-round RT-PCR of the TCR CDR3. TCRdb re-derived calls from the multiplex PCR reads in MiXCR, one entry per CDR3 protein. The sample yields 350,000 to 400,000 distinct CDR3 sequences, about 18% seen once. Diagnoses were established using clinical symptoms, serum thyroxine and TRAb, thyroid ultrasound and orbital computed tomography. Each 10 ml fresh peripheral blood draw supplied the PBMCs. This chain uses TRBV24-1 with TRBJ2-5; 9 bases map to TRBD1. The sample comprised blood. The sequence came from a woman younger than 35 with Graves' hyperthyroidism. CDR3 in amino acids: CATSDPGTGLETQYF. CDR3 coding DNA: TGTGCCACCAGTGATCCGGGGACAGGGCTAGAGACCCAGTACTTC.